Given below is one T cell receptor beta chain in context. Every donor gave roughly 9.6 milliliters of peripheral blood. The data belong to a study of blood T cells in healthy people across ages. Study-level background: About one barcoded beta molecule was captured per two T cells (by template switching).

Together with a sample-barcoded 5' primer, a J-beta primer mix was included in a second PCR lasting roughly 7 to 11 cycles. TCRdb fed the 5' RACE reads into MiXCR, producing one record per CDR3 protein. Among fewer than 900,000 distinct CDR3 sequences listed, about 40% were seen once. The CDR3 is 15 residues long. Deletions cut 0 bases from V and 5 bases from J, with 14 bases between. CDR1 and CDR2 from the germline V gene are LGHDT and YNNKEL (reference sequence). The material sequenced was blood. The clonotype originates from a woman aged 55 to 70 in good health. The chain is built from TRBV3-1 and TRBJ2-7, with D tentatively TRBD2 (5 bases). In DNA form, the CDR3 reads TGTGCCAGCAGCCAAGAAGGACTGACTGAGGACGAGCAGTACTTC. It is translated as CASSQEGLTEDEQYF.